Listed here are 29 T cell receptor beta chains from one sample, sequenced in a study of OX40 agonist ivuxolimab in advanced cancers. Libraries were prepared through the immunoSEQ multiplex PCR assay. Drawn from immuneACCESS, this table holds only the in-frame rearrangements with V and J called that TCRdb kept. Clones are partly lost; checked studies trace under half to an unresolved V gene and leave the rest unexplained. Within this sample are approximately 60,000 clones, with over 60% of them counted one time only. The ten top clones hold approximately 6% of the sample. Sequenced here: CD4+ or CD8+ T cells sorted from blood, sampled in a trial of the OX40 agonist ivuxolimab. These receptors were taken from an adult with an advanced solid tumor such as melanoma, head and neck, liver or kidney cancer.

V gene TRBV7-9 combines with J gene TRBJ1-5, with D unclear. Germline V CDR1 and CDR2: SEHNR, FQNEAQ (reference sequence). This CDR3 contains 13 residues. Trimming pared 5 bases from V and 2 bases from J, leaving 7 bases between. In DNA form, the CDR3 reads TGTGCCAGCAGCGCCGATGGCAATCAGCCCCAGCATTTT. This codes for CASSADGNQPQHF. Supplemented by reference TRBV7-9 and TRBJ1-5, the full variable domain reads DTGVSQNPRHKITKRGQNVTFRCDPISEHNRLYWYRQTLGQGPEFLTYFQNEAQLEKSRLLSDRFSAERPKGSFSTLEIQRTEQGDSAMYLCASSADGNQPQHFGDGTRLSIL.

The chain has TRBV5-1 and TRBJ1-1; perhaps TRBD1 as D (5 bases). The CDR3 covers 14 residues. V lost 0 bases to trimming and J lost 5 bases, with 11 bases between them. Germline V gene data show CDR1 as SGHRS and CDR2 as YFSETQ. The CDR3 DNA follows: TGCGCCAGCAGCTTGGCCGTGGGGGGAACTGAAGCTTTCTTT. It encodes CASSLAVGGTEAFF.

This clone was counted a single time. The chain couples TRBV6-1 to TRBJ2-1, with 8 positions matching TRBD1. Unmatched junction bases numbered 2, after V lost 3 bases and J lost 7 bases. Germline assignment: CDR1 MNHNS and CDR2 SASEGT. This CDR3 contains 13 residues. CDR3 in DNA: TGTGCCAGCAGTGACAGGGGGCAAAATGAGCAGTTCTTC. This gives the protein CASSDRGQNEQFF.

This sequence joins TRBV7-2 and TRBJ1-5; perhaps TRBD1 as D (5 bases). Germline CDR1 is SGHTA and CDR2 is FQGNSA. The CDR3 totals 15 residues. Trimming stripped 2 bases from V and 6 bases from J, with 14 bases between. CDR3: CASSLYGGAGQPQHF. The CDR3 region has the DNA TGTGCCAGCAGCTTATATGGTGGGGCGGGTCAGCCCCAGCATTTT.

The V and J genes are TRBV28 and TRBJ1-2; D may be TRBD1 (5 bases). The CDR3 contains 13 residues. V was shortened by 6 bases and J by 4 bases, with 12 bases between the two germline ends. Germline CDR1 reads MDHEN; CDR2 reads SYDVKM. The CDR3 spells CASSLGPLYGYTF. As DNA, the CDR3 is TGTGCCAGCAGCCTGGGACCTCTCTATGGCTACACCTTC.

This chain uses TRBV29-1 with TRBJ2-1, with 7 bases fitting TRBD2. Germline-derived CDR1 and CDR2 are SQVTM and ANQGSEA. Trimming removed 4 bases from V and 8 bases from J; junction bases left unmatched: 11. The CDR3 sequence is 14 residues long. This CDR3 is CSVVGGRAVDEQFF. CDR3 in DNA: TGCAGCGTTGTGGGAGGGAGGGCTGTAGATGAGCAGTTCTTC.

The gene calls are TRBV5-1 and TRBJ1-4; D gene unclear. V was pared by 0 bases and J by 4 bases, with 1 base between. The CDR3 sequence is 12 residues long. Germline V gene data show CDR1 as SGHRS and CDR2 as YFSETQ. CDR3 nucleotide sequence: TGCGCCAGCAGCTTGGATAATGAAAAACTGTTTTTT. As protein: CASSLDNEKLFF. Supplemented by reference TRBV5-1 and TRBJ1-4, the full variable domain reads KAGVTQTPRYLIKTRGQQVTLSCSPISGHRSVSWYQQTPGQGLQFLFEYFSETQRNKGNFPGRFSGRQFSNSRSEMNVSTLELGDSALYLCASSLDNEKLFFGSGTQLSVL.

With regard to this clone: One end of the junction varies from germline; a read error may be responsible. The rearrangement joins TRBV28 to TRBJ1-2; no reliable D call. The V gene's germline CDR1 is MDHEN and CDR2 SYDVKM. This CDR3 is 13 amino acids long. As DNA, the CDR3 is TGTGCCAGCACTCAGATTTCAGACGGACCCCTAGGCTTC. Its translation is CASTQISDGPLGF.

The J gene is TRBJ1-1, the V gene TRBV6-1; 10 bases agree with TRBD1. From germline, CDR1 is MNHNS and CDR2 SASEGT. The CDR3 length is 13 residues. V was clipped by 6 bases and J by 5 bases; unmatched bases: 3. This CDR3 is CASRGTGVTEAFF. The CDR3 DNA is TGTGCCAGCAGAGGGACAGGGGTTACTGAAGCTTTCTTT.

The J gene is TRBJ1-1, the V gene TRBV11-2, with 10 bases lining up with TRBD1. Germline CDR1 and CDR2: SGHAT and FQNNGV. This CDR3 is 19 amino acids long. V lost 0 bases to trimming and J lost 0 bases; unmatched junction nucleotides: 10. The CDR3 DNA is TGTGCCAGCAGCTTAGATTGGAACCGGGACAGGGGATTGAACACTGAAGCTTTCTTT. Its protein is CASSLDWNRDRGLNTEAFF. Based on the CDR3 plus reference TRBV11-2 and TRBJ1-1, the full variable domain is EAGVAQSPRYKIIEKRQSVAFWCNPISGHATLYWYQQILGQGPKLLIQFQNNGVVDDSQLPKDRFSAERLKGVDSTLKIQPAKLEDSAVYLCASSLDWNRDRGLNTEAFFGQGTRLTVV.

This clone was seen a few times. This chain links TRBV10-1 with TRBJ1-6, with TRBD1 matching 7 bases. Germline CDR1 is WNHNN and CDR2 is SYGVQD (reference sequence). After removal of 1 base from V and 9 bases from J, the junction contained 0 bases not matched to a gene. This CDR3 region has 13 residues. The CDR3 is CASSEYRGSPLHF. CDR3 nucleotides: TGCGCCAGCAGTGAGTACAGGGGTTCACCCCTCCACTTT.

This clone was seen once. The V gene is TRBV6-6, the J gene TRBJ1-3, with TRBD1 as a possible D gene (5 bases). Germline loops: CDR1 MNHNY, CDR2 SVGAGI (reference sequence). V shed 4 bases and J shed 0 bases, with 7 bases lying between them. CDR3 length: 14 amino acids. The DNA for the CDR3 is TGTGCCAGCAGTTTGAGGGGCTCTGGAAACACCATATATTTT. This codes for CASSLRGSGNTIYF.

The rearrangement links TRBV13 to TRBJ2-7, with D hard to call. Trimming left V 1 base short and J 2 bases short, with 6 bases between. This CDR3 comprises 13 residues. Per germline, CDR1 PRHDT and CDR2 FYEKMQ (reference sequence). The CDR3 here is CASSLAGTYEQYF. The CDR3 DNA follows: TGTGCCAGCAGCTTAGCTGGGACCTACGAGCAGTACTTC.

The genes are TRBV6-6 and TRBJ1-1; tentatively, D is TRBD1 (5 bases). CDR3 size: 15 residues. Between the trimmed V and J ends, which lost 0 bases and 1 base, there was a span of 9 bases. Germline CDR1 MNHNY, CDR2 SVGAGI (reference sequence). The CDR3 loop is CASSYSNQGNTEAFF. The CDR3 nucleotides are TGTGCCAGCAGTTACTCGAATCAGGGGAACACTGAAGCTTTCTTT.

The gene calls are TRBV18 and TRBJ1-1; no reliable D call. The germline V gene has CDR1 KGHSH and CDR2 LQKENI. The CDR3 length is 12 residues. With 5 bases removed from V and 3 bases from J, the gap between germline ends came to 7 bases. The CDR3, as DNA: TGTGCCAGCTCAAATTTAGACACTGAAGCTTTCTTT. Its protein product is CASSNLDTEAFF.

The chain is built from TRBV11-2 and TRBJ2-1, with a tentative D call TRBD1 (6 bases). The CDR3 is 13 residues long. CDR1 and CDR2 from the germline V gene are SGHAT and FQNNGV. V was cut by 5 bases and J by 7 bases, with 12 bases left in between. This chain's CDR3 is CASSLGQINEQFF. CDR3 sequence (DNA): TGTGCCAGCAGCCTCGGACAGATTAATGAGCAGTTCTTC.

This chain uses TRBV28 with TRBJ1-5; maybe TRBD1 (6 bases). This CDR3 has 14 residues. Germline loops: CDR1 MDHEN, CDR2 SYDVKM. V gave up 8 bases and J gave up 5 bases, with 16 bases separating them. The CDR3 reads CASFGTGSDQPQHF. The DNA of the CDR3 is TGTGCCAGCTTTGGAACAGGGTCCGATCAGCCCCAGCATTTT.

The chain links TRBV6-5 to TRBJ1-6, with 12 bases fitting TRBD1. V lost 1 base to trimming and J lost 9 bases; unmatched junction nucleotides: 1. Germline CDR1 reads MNHEY; CDR2 reads SVGAGI. CDR3 length: 15 residues. This CDR3 is CASSYWDRGRSPLHF. CDR3 DNA sequence: TGTGCCAGCAGTTACTGGGACAGGGGGCGTTCACCCCTCCACTTT.

V gene TRBV5-1 combines with J gene TRBJ1-3; the match to TRBD1 covers 9 bases. Germline CDR1 reads SGHRS; CDR2 reads YFSETQ. There are 16 residues in the CDR3. V lost 4 bases, J lost 3 bases, and 8 bases stayed unmatched. The CDR3 nucleotides read TGCGCCAGCAGCCAAGGAGGGACAGGGAATGGAAACACCATATATTTT. Translated: CASSQGGTGNGNTIYF.

This chain joins TRBV5-4 and TRBJ2-2, with TRBD2 identical over 9 bases. The germline CDR1 and CDR2 sequences are SGHNT and YYREEE (reference sequence). CDR3 length: 15 amino acids. The V and J ends lost 3 bases and 7 bases, in that order; junction bases with no gene match: 7. The CDR3 spells CASSSGGRAIGELFF. The CDR3 region has the DNA TGTGCCAGCAGCTCTGGCGGGAGGGCCATCGGGGAGCTGTTTTTT. Combining the CDR3 with reference TRBV5-4 and TRBJ2-2 gives the whole variable domain ETGVTQSPTHLIKTRGQQVTLRCSSQSGHNTVSWYQQALGQGPQFIFQYYREEENGRGNFPPRFSGLQFPNYSSELNVNALELDDSALYLCASSSGGRAIGELFFGEGSRLTVL.

CDR3: CASSPGTSSSYEQYF. The CDR3 DNA sequence: TGTGCCAGCAGCCCGGGGACTAGTAGCTCCTACGAGCAGTACTTC. The rearrangement links TRBV7-2 to TRBJ2-5; 8 nucleotides match TRBD2. The tail of the sequence fits TRBJ2-7 better, so the J call may be wrong. In germline, CDR1 is SGHTA, CDR2 FQGNSA. There are 15 residues in the CDR3.

The chain carries TRBV19 and TRBJ1-5; D is unclear. Trimming left V 8 bases short and J 4 bases short, with 15 bases between. The germline gives CDR1 LNHDA, CDR2 SQIVND (reference sequence). CDR3 length equals 14 residues. The DNA for the CDR3 is TGTGCCAGTCGATTCGTGTCGGGGAATCAGCCCCAGCATTTT. This gives the protein CASRFVSGNQPQHF.

V usage is TRBV27 and J usage is TRBJ1-4, with D tentatively TRBD1 (6 bases). Per the germline V gene, CDR1 is MNHEY and CDR2 is SMNVEV (reference sequence). This CDR3 is 15 amino acids long. The V and J ends lost 4 bases and 7 bases respectively, with 16 bases between them. The CDR3 spells CASSSYRVLGEKLFF. CDR3 DNA: TGTGCCAGCAGTTCGTACAGGGTCCTTGGTGAAAAACTGTTTTTT.

This chain uses TRBV15 with TRBJ2-7; the match to TRBD1 covers 9 bases. Germline lookup yields CDR1 LNHNV and CDR2 YYDKDF (reference sequence). The CDR3 is made up of 16 amino acids. The V and J ends lost 5 bases and 3 bases, in that order; junction bases with no gene match: 11. The CDR3 region is CATSPLRDRADYEQYF. CDR3 nucleotide sequence: TGTGCCACCAGCCCCCTCCGGGACAGGGCCGACTACGAGCAGTACTTC.

This chain uses TRBV27 with TRBJ1-2; 7 positions match TRBD1. The germline V gene has CDR1 MNHEY and CDR2 SMNVEV (reference sequence). The CDR3 consists of 15 residues. Trimming cost V 8 bases and J 7 bases; bases outside gene matches: 16. CDR3 sequence: CASRSEGGIWGGYTF. The DNA for the CDR3 is TGTGCCAGCCGGTCCGAAGGGGGCATCTGGGGTGGCTACACCTTC.

The chain joins TRBV19 to TRBJ1-1; no clear D gene. Trimming cost V 5 bases and J 5 bases, with 12 bases left between them. CDR1 is LNHDA and CDR2 is SQIVND in the germline V gene (reference sequence). This CDR3 is built from 13 residues. CDR3 sequence reads: CASSFTGRTEAFF. The CDR3 nucleotides are TGTGCCAGTAGTTTTACCGGGCGAACTGAAGCTTTCTTT.

The chain uses TRBV7-3 and TRBJ2-1; 7 nucleotides align to TRBD1. Trimming cost V 2 bases and J 7 bases; bases outside gene matches: 11. From germline, CDR1 is SGHTA and CDR2 FQGTGA. CDR3 length: 16 residues. CDR3 nucleotides: TGTGCCAGCAGCTTAGTGAGAAAGGGGGCTGGAAATGAGCAGTTCTTC. Protein: CASSLVRKGAGNEQFF.

The gene calls are TRBV28 and TRBJ2-4; 11 bases match TRBD2. The CDR3 runs to 18 residues. CDR1 MDHEN and CDR2 SYDVKM come from the germline V gene. J was trimmed by 4 bases and V by 5 bases; bases with no gene match: 13. CDR3 amino acids: CASSTPSRLAGPKNIQYF. CDR3 nucleotide sequence: TGTGCCAGCAGTACACCCTCTCGACTAGCGGGACCTAAAAACATTCAGTACTTC.

The chain employs TRBV5-6 and TRBJ2-4, with 8 bases matching TRBD1. This CDR3 is 15 amino acids long. The trim removed 4 bases at V and 0 bases at J, leaving 3 bases unmatched. In germline, CDR1 is SGHDT, CDR2 YYEEEE. The CDR3 nucleotides are TGTGCCAGCAGCCCCACAGGGGGAGCCAAAAACATTCAGTACTTC. Translation gives CASSPTGGAKNIQYF.